The rows below give T cell receptor beta chains drawn from one sample of a study of blood T cell repertoires in COVID-19. Clones were sequenced by immunoSEQ multiplex PCR, and TCRdb holds only the in-frame ones, with some missing. The sample gives fewer than 95,000 clones, roughly 90% of which show up once; 25% to 30% is in the top ten. The sample was peripheral blood. These receptors were taken from a man between 50 and 59 years old with active or convalescent COVID-19. Each CDR3 is given with its conserved first and last residue. The D gene is left open where the match is weak. The listing skips clone size in some rows; elsewhere it reads once, few, many or a size class.

TRBJ2-1 NA TRBV11-2 NA CASSPTRGGGPRDEQFF TGTGCCAGCAGCCCTACCAGAGGGGGAGGGCCTCGGGATGAGCAGTTCTTC
TRBJ2-3 once TRBV24-1 TRBD2 CATSDFTAGVCTDTQYF TGTGCCACCAGTGATTTCACGGCGGGGGTGTGCACAGATACGCAGTATTTT
TRBJ2-2 NA TRBV5-1 NA CASNMDSGPTGELFF TGCGCCAGCAACATGGACAGTGGCCCCACCGGGGAGCTGTTTTTT
TRBJ2-3 NA TRBV2 TRBD2 CASSGVGGGAMTDTQYF TGTGCCAGCAGTGGGGTTGGCGGGGGGGCCATGACAGATACGCAGTATTTT
TRBJ2-1 NA TRBV7-2 TRBD2 CASSLGLAYNEQFF TGTGCCAGCAGCCTAGGACTAGCCTACAATGAGCAGTTCTTC
TRBJ1-1 NA TRBV5-1 TRBD1 CASSPNRGLNTEAFF TGCGCCAGCAGCCCGAACAGGGGACTGAACACTGAAGCTTTCTTT
TRBJ2-2 NA TRBV10-3 TRBD2 CAISGLAANTGELFF TGTGCCATCAGCGGACTAGCGGCGAACACCGGGGAGCTGTTTTTT
TRBJ1-6 NA TRBV6-1 TRBD1 CASSERQGAISPLHF TGTGCCAGCAGTGAGCGACAGGGGGCTATCTCACCCCTCCACTTT
TRBJ1-5 NA TRBV19 NA CASHNVENQPQHF TGTGCCAGCCACAACGTGGAGAATCAGCCCCAGCATTTT
TRBJ2-6 few TRBV4-1 TRBD1 CASSQTGTGGERANVLTF TGCGCCAGCAGCCAAACCGGGACAGGGGGCGAGCGGGCCAACGTCCTGACTTTC
TRBJ2-5 once TRBV10-2 NA CASSETGTHQETQYF TGCGCCAGCAGTGAGACCGGGACTCACCAAGAGACCCAGTACTTC
TRBJ2-1 NA TRBV28 TRBD1 CASRQGQRYNEQFF TGTGCCAGCAGGCAGGGACAGAGGTACAATGAGCAGTTCTTC
TRBJ2-2 NA TRBV27 NA CASSLEPGELFF TGTGCCAGCAGTTTGGAGCCCGGGGAGCTGTTTTTT
TRBJ2-7 NA TRBV19 NA CASSIPGGDYEQYF TGTGCCAGTAGTATCCCCGGCGGTGATTACGAGCAGTACTTC
TRBJ1-1 NA TRBV20-1 NA CSARALREAFF TGCAGTGCTAGGGCCTTGCGGGAAGCTTTCTTT
TRBJ2-1 NA TRBV18 NA CASSPRARGGTYNEQFF TGTGCCAGCTCACCACGTGCTAGGGGAGGAACCTACAATGAGCAGTTCTTC
TRBJ2-2 NA TRBV7-6 TRBD2 CASSDSTWPGSREGGELFF TGTGCCAGCAGCGACTCAACATGGCCGGGGTCGCGGGAGGGCGGGGAGCTGTTTTTT
TRBJ1-4 NA TRBV7-9 NA CASSLKTGTHEKLFF TGTGCCAGCAGCTTGAAAACTGGGACTCATGAAAAACTGTTTTTT
TRBJ2-1 NA TRBV29-1 NA CSVEASGRSYNEQFF TGCAGCGTTGAAGCCAGCGGACGGTCCTACAATGAGCAGTTCTTC
TRBJ1-5 once TRBV7-2 NA CASSLVSLQGPQHF TGTGCCAGCAGCTTAGTGTCACTACAGGGGCCCCAGCATTTT
TRBJ1-2 NA TRBV5-4 TRBD1 CASSSSRRDRGTYGYTF TGTGCCAGCAGCTCCAGTCGTCGGGACAGGGGGACTTATGGCTACACCTTC
TRBJ2-1 NA TRBV9 TRBD2 CASSQRLAGGPESYNEQFF TGTGCCAGCAGCCAAAGACTAGCGGGAGGGCCGGAATCCTACAATGAGCAGTTCTTC
TRBJ1-3 few TRBV20-1 NA CSASRGAGSGNTIYF TGCAGTGCTAGTCGTGGTGCAGGCTCTGGAAACACCATATATTTT
TRBJ2-2 NA TRBV30 NA CAWTRIENTGELFF TGTGCCTGGACTAGGATTGAGAACACCGGGGAGCTGTTTTTT
TRBJ2-2 NA TRBV7-2 NA CASSFNWELFF TGTGCCAGCAGCTTTAACTGGGAGCTGTTTTTT
TRBJ1-6 few TRBV9 NA CASSVGTVENSPLHF TGTGCCAGCAGCGTAGGCACAGTAGAAAATTCACCCCTCCACTTT
TRBJ2-4 NA TRBV21-1 NA CASSNDGGPKNIQYF TGTGCCAGCAGCAATGATGGGGGCCCCAAAAACATTCAGTACTTC
TRBJ2-7 NA TRBV15 NA CATSRTNPQVLGEQYF TGTGCCACCAGCAGAACAAACCCGCAGGTTCTGGGCGAGCAGTACTTC
TRBJ2-3 NA TRBV6-1 NA CASSEVSDTDTQYF TGTGCCAGCAGTGAAGTTTCAGACACAGATACGCAGTATTTT
TRBJ2-6 NA TRBV5-8 NA CASSLARSGANVLTF TGTGCCAGCAGCTTGGCTCGCTCTGGGGCCAACGTCCTGACTTTC
TRBJ2-5 NA TRBV28 TRBD2 CASSPRGAGASQTQYF TGTGCCAGCAGTCCCAGGGGAGCGGGAGCTTCGCAGACCCAGTACTTC
TRBJ2-1 NA TRBV15 NA CATSRDRGNEQFF TGTGCCACCAGCAGAGATAGGGGCAATGAGCAGTTCTTC
TRBJ1-2 few TRBV19 NA CASTFLSRGVYGYTF TGTGCCAGTACTTTTCTCTCCCGGGGTGTCTATGGCTACACCTTC
TRBJ2-5 few TRBV7-9 NA CASSLVLVGGQETQYF TGTGCCAGCAGCTTAGTGCTGGTCGGGGGCCAAGAGACCCAGTACTTC
TRBJ2-5 NA TRBV5-6 NA CASSPAFQQETQYF TGTGCCAGCAGCCCCGCCTTTCAGCAAGAGACCCAGTACTTC
TRBJ2-2 NA TRBV7-9 TRBD2 CASSPSGNTGELFF TGTGCCAGCAGCCCTAGCGGGAACACCGGGGAGCTGTTTTTT
TRBJ2-3 NA TRBV5-1 TRBD1 CASSLEDGQGTTDTQYF TGCGCCAGCAGCTTGGAGGACGGACAGGGAACCACAGATACGCAGTATTTT
TRBJ1-1 NA TRBV9 NA CASSVGFGNTEAFF TGTGCCAGCAGCGTAGGGTTCGGGAACACTGAAGCTTTCTTT
TRBJ1-2 NA TRBV5-1 TRBD1 CASSPGQGNYGYTF TGCGCCAGCAGCCCGGGACAGGGCAACTATGGCTACACCTTC
TRBJ1-1 NA TRBV18 NA CASSPPGTPNTEAFF TGTGCCAGCTCACCACCGGGCACCCCGAACACTGAAGCTTTCTTT
TRBJ1-6 NA TRBV4-3 NA CASSQELGAITGSPLHF TGCGCCAGCAGCCAAGAACTGGGGGCGATAACGGGATCACCCCTCCACTTT
TRBJ1-3 NA TRBV30 TRBD1 CAWNSGTVGNTIYF TGTGCCTGGAATTCCGGGACAGTTGGAAACACCATATATTTT
TRBJ2-6 NA TRBV5-5 TRBD2 CASSLTLAGGLNSGANVLTF TGTGCCAGCAGCTTGACCCTAGCGGGGGGGTTAAACTCTGGGGCCAACGTCCTGACTTTC
TRBJ2-4 NA TRBV6-5 NA CASSRGSSKNIQYF TGTGCCAGCAGTAGGGGGAGTAGCAAAAACATTCAGTACTTC
TRBJ2-1 NA TRBV5-5 TRBD2 CASSLALTSGGRHNEQFF TGTGCCAGCAGCTTGGCCTTGACTAGCGGGGGACGCCACAATGAGCAGTTCTTC
TRBJ2-5 once TRBV9 TRBD2 CASSPGRVEETQYF TGTGCCAGCTCGCCCGGGAGGGTGGAAGAGACCCAGTACTTC
TRBJ2-3 NA TRBV11-2 TRBD2 CASSPVGLAGVDTQYF TGTGCCAGCAGCCCGGTCGGACTAGCGGGGGTTGATACGCAGTATTTT
TRBJ1-4 NA TRBV18 TRBD1 CASSPGTGGPNEKLFF TGTGCCAGCTCTCCAGGGACAGGGGGCCCTAATGAAAAACTGTTTTTT
TRBJ2-1 NA TRBV4-2 TRBD2 CASSLQRDPINEQFF TGTGCCAGCAGCCTTCAGCGGGACCCGATCAATGAGCAGTTCTTC
TRBJ2-2 NA TRBV5-1 NA CASSLDGTGELFF TGCGCCAGCAGCTTGGACGGCACCGGGGAGCTGTTTTTT